The 25 T cell receptor beta chains reported below all come from one sample, sequenced in a study of human T cells and chemical hapten exposure. Time point in this sample: patch test 1, 2 weeks after DPC sensitization. Treatment meaning: therapeutic diphenylcyclopropenone sensitization with weekly scalp DPC. One entry per CDR3 protein results from TCRdb running MiXCR on the RACE reads. Seen here are some 380,000 distinct CDR3 sequences, more than 4.5% observed once, and the top ten hold about 2.2%. The material sequenced was whole blood, taken in connection with sensitization to the hapten diphenylcyclopropenone (DPC). The receptors were gathered from a woman aged 45-65 years with alopecia areata. Some clones in this sample may be carry-over from other donors' samples.

At least ten counts were recorded for this clonotype. The chain combines TRBV30 with TRBJ2-7, with D possibly TRBD1 on 7 matching bases. CDR1 and CDR2 from the germline V gene are GTSNPN and SVGIG (reference sequence). V dropped 4 bases and J dropped 2 bases, with 21 bases sitting between them. The CDR3 runs to 16 residues. CDR3 DNA: TGTGCCTGGACCATCCGGGGGACAGCGGGCACCTACGAGCAGTACTTC. It translates to CAWTIRGTAGTYEQYF.

The CDR3 reads CASGRDEAYEQYF. The CDR3 DNA reads TGTGCCAGCGGCCGGGACGAAGCCTACGAGCAGTACTTC. The rearrangement joins TRBV5-4 to TRBJ2-7; D is perhaps TRBD1 or TRBD2 (5 bases each). Germline assignment: CDR1 SGHNT and CDR2 YYREEE (reference sequence). The CDR3 totals 13 residues. V was trimmed by 7 bases and J by 2 bases, leaving 13 bases between them.

This clonotype was seen only a few times. The CDR3 region is CASSERQMLNTEAFF. CDR3 nucleotides: TGTGCCAGCAGTGAACGACAGATGTTGAACACTGAAGCTTTCTTT. The chain couples TRBV6-1 to TRBJ1-1, with D perhaps TRBD1 (5 bases). V was trimmed by 2 bases and J by 0 bases, leaving 10 bases between them. The germline gives CDR1 MNHNS, CDR2 SASEGT. This CDR3 spans 15 amino acids.

In this sample, this clonotype turned up many times. The rearrangement uses TRBV6-2 or TRBV6-3 and TRBJ2-7, with TRBD1 as a possible D gene (5 bases). Per germline, CDR1 MNHEY and CDR2 SVGEGT. V shed 6 bases and J shed 0 bases, with 9 bases lying between them. There are 13 residues in the CDR3. The CDR3: CASSYGHSYEQYF. For the CDR3, the DNA is TGTGCCAGCAGCTACGGACACTCCTACGAGCAGTACTTC.

Ten or more counts support this clonotype. This chain uses TRBV21-1 with TRBJ2-7; the table calls TRBD1, which could not be checked here. TRBV21-1 is flagged as a pseudogene. The CDR3 is 14 amino acids. The chain's CDR3 is CASSSRTDTYEQYF. The CDR3 region has the DNA TGTGCCAGCAGCTCCCGGACAGATACCTACGAGCAGTACTTC.

The V call is TRBV7-2, the J call TRBJ1-4; TRBD1 is a possible D gene (6 bases). The V end lost 1 base, the J end lost 5 bases, and 8 bases lay between the germline ends. The length of the CDR3 is 14 residues. Germline V gene sequence: CDR1 SGHTA, CDR2 FQGNSA. The CDR3: CASSLDRDNEKLFF. DNA for the CDR3: TGTGCCAGCAGCTTAGACAGGGACAATGAAAAACTGTTTTTT.

In this sample, this clonotype turned up many times. The rearrangement links TRBV2 to TRBJ2-5, with D perhaps being TRBD1 or TRBD2 (5 bases each). Germline CDR1 and CDR2: SNHLY and FYNNEI. V was shortened by 3 bases and J by 7 bases, with 6 bases between the two germline ends. The CDR3 runs to 11 residues. The CDR3 spells CASSERGTQYF. The CDR3 coding sequence is TGTGCCAGCAGTGAGAGGGGGACCCAGTACTTC.

The sample holds many counts of this clonotype. V and J are TRBV12-5 and TRBJ2-7; 9 bases are shared with TRBD1. Germline-derived CDR1 and CDR2 are LGHNT and FRNRAP. This CDR3 spans 9 amino acids. The CDR3 DNA follows: TGTGCTAGCGACGCCGGGGACAGGGTA. Its protein product is CASDAGDRV.

This clonotype was observed at least ten times. The CDR3 DNA sequence: TGCAGTGCTGAAATCGGGACTGTCTCCTACGAGCAGTACTTC. This sequence encodes CSAEIGTVSYEQYF. The rearrangement joins TRBV20-1 to TRBJ2-7; perhaps TRBD2 as D (6 bases). The V and J ends lost 5 bases and 0 bases respectively, with 14 bases between them. CDR3 length: 14 residues. Germline V lookup: CDR1 DFQATT, CDR2 SNEGSKA (reference sequence).

This clonotype was seen only a few times. This chain links TRBV5-4 with TRBJ2-7, with TRBD2 as a possible D gene (5 bases). The CDR3 is 16 residues long. The germline CDR1 and CDR2 sequences are SGHNT and YYREEE (reference sequence). The germline V and J ends were trimmed by 2 bases and 2 bases, with 17 bases remaining between them. CDR3 nucleotide sequence: TGTGCCAGCAGCTTTGGAGGCGCAGGACTCACCTACGAGCAGTACTTC. Translated: CASSFGGAGLTYEQYF.

This clonotype was counted ten times or more. The genes are TRBV11-2 and TRBJ2-5; 8 nucleotides match TRBD1. The CDR3 has 15 amino acids. Germline-derived CDR1 and CDR2 are SGHAT and FQNNGV. The V gene end was trimmed by 1 base and the J gene end by 3 bases; junction bases not matched to a gene: 4. CDR3 region: CASSLVPGQEETQYF. The CDR3 DNA reads as TGTGCCAGCAGCTTAGTTCCGGGACAGGAAGAGACCCAGTACTTC.

The chain employs TRBV6-6 and TRBJ1-1; D uncertain. V lost 7 bases and J 5 bases, leaving 17 bases between the germline ends. CDR1 and CDR2 from the germline V gene are MNHNY and SVGAGI (reference sequence). This CDR3 is built from 14 residues. CDR3 residues: CASIREGAGTEAFF. For the CDR3, the DNA is TGTGCCAGCATACGAGAGGGCGCGGGGACTGAAGCTTTCTTT.

In its sample, this clonotype was seen a few times. V is TRBV14 and J is TRBJ2-3; D is perhaps TRBD2 (6 bases). The CDR3 is made up of 17 amino acids. V was clipped by 4 bases and J by 4 bases, with 21 bases between them. CDR1 and CDR2 (germline): SGHDN, FVKESK. The DNA for the CDR3 is TGTGCCAGCAGCCTCTACCCAGGGAACGGGAGCCCAGATACGCAGTATTTT. Its translation: CASSLYPGNGSPDTQYF.

This clonotype was counted ten times or more. The V and J genes are TRBV11-2 and TRBJ1-6; TRBD1 might be the D (5 bases). V was shortened by 1 base and J by 8 bases, with 15 bases between the two germline ends. CDR1 is SGHAT, CDR2 FQNNGV, per germline. This CDR3 is 16 amino acids long. The CDR3 region has the DNA TGTGCCAGCAGCTTAGCGTACGGGGCAGGTCATTCACCCCTCCACTTT. Translating it yields CASSLAYGAGHSPLHF.

In its sample, this clonotype was seen many times. This chain uses TRBV6-6 with TRBJ1-6, with D possibly matching TRBD1 (5 bases). Germline values: CDR1 MNHNY, CDR2 SVGAGI (reference sequence). There are 13 residues in the CDR3. The germline V and J ends were trimmed by 9 bases and 5 bases, with 11 bases remaining between them. This chain's CDR3 is CASETVNNSPLHF. The CDR3 coding sequence is TGTGCCAGTGAGACAGTAAATAATTCACCCCTCCACTTT.

The table lists this clonotype with many counts. V gene TRBV30 combines with J gene TRBJ2-3; the D is unclear. V was pared by 7 bases and J by 3 bases, with 11 bases between. Germline CDR1 GTSNPN, CDR2 SVGIG (reference sequence). The CDR3 runs 12 residues. The CDR3 reads CALTSGTDTQYF. The CDR3 DNA reads TGTGCCTTGACGTCCGGGACAGATACGCAGTATTTT.

Ten or more counts support this clonotype. The rearrangement links TRBV6-2 or TRBV6-3 to TRBJ2-7; D is uncertain. Per germline, CDR1 MNHEY and CDR2 SVGEGT. V was pared by 5 bases and J by 2 bases, with 10 bases between. The CDR3 consists of 13 residues. CDR3 protein: CASSQAPPYEQYF. CDR3 nucleotide sequence: TGTGCCAGCAGTCAGGCTCCACCCTACGAGCAGTACTTC.

This clonotype was recorded at least ten times. This chain uses TRBV24-1 with TRBJ2-3, with 8 bases fitting TRBD1. V trimming: 4 bases; J trimming: 2 bases; junction bases outside the gene matches: 7. Germline CDR1 is KGHDR and CDR2 is SFDVKD. The CDR3 length is 16 residues. CDR3 bases: TGTGCCACCAGTGACCGGACAGGGCCACTCACAGATACGCAGTATTTT. It yields the protein CATSDRTGPLTDTQYF.

This clonotype appeared a few times. The rearrangement joins TRBV30 to TRBJ2-7; TRBD1 agrees at 9 bases. The CDR3 runs to 12 residues. Germline CDR1 is GTSNPN and CDR2 is SVGIG (reference sequence). Trimming cost V 7 bases and J 7 bases; bases outside gene matches: 8. The CDR3 sequence: CAYGQGNQEQYF. DNA of the CDR3: TGTGCCTATGGACAGGGGAATCAAGAGCAGTACTTC.

In its sample, this clonotype was seen many times. This chain uses TRBV7-8 with TRBJ1-6; TRBD1 matches at 12 bases. Germline lookup yields CDR1 SGHVS and CDR2 FQNEAQ. J lost 12 bases, V lost 5 bases, and 8 bases had no gene match. CDR3 length equals 15 residues. The CDR3 region has the DNA TGTGCCAGCAGCCCCGGGACAGGGGGCTCAGAACCCCTCCACTTT. This sequence encodes CASSPGTGGSEPLHF. Drawing the rest from reference TRBV7-8 and TRBJ1-6, the complete variable domain is GAGVSQSPRYKVAKRGQDVALRCDPISGHVSLFWYQQALGQGPEFLTYFQNEAQLDKSGLPSDRFFAERPEGSVSTLKIQRTQQEDSAVYLCASSPGTGGSEPLHFGNGTRLTVT.

This clonotype was recorded many times. The V call is TRBV7-9, the J call TRBJ1-6; TRBD1 aligns across 10 bases. Germline trimming cut 5 bases from V and 7 bases from J; bases unmatched to any gene: 8. The germline CDR1 and CDR2 sequences are SEHNR and FQNEAQ (reference sequence). The CDR3 totals 16 residues. This CDR3 is CASSLDRGQENSPLHF. The CDR3 nucleotides are TGTGCCAGCAGCCTAGACAGGGGGCAGGAGAATTCACCCCTCCACTTT.

In its sample, this clonotype was seen a few times. J is TRBJ2-5 and V is TRBV15; D is possibly TRBD1 (6 bases). Germline loops: CDR1 LNHNV, CDR2 YYDKDF (reference sequence). Trimming stripped 7 bases from V and 5 bases from J, with 14 bases between. This CDR3 is built from 13 residues. The CDR3 loop is CATTVGQYETQYF. CDR3 sequence (DNA): TGTGCCACCACCGTCGGACAGTATGAGACCCAGTACTTC. The whole variable domain, filled in from reference TRBV15 and TRBJ2-5, reads DAMVIQNPRYQVTQFGKPVTLSCSQTLNHNVMYWYQQKSSQAPKLLFHYYDKDFNNEADTPDNFQSRRPNTSFCFLDIRSPGLGDTAMYLCATTVGQYETQYFGPGTRLLVL.

Note on this clonotype: Possible read error: a much larger clone is one base away. The chain combines TRBV7-2 with TRBJ1-5; possible D gene TRBD1, 5 bases. Germline values: CDR1 SGHTA, CDR2 FQGNSA. The CDR3 spans 14 residues. V dropped 5 bases and J dropped 4 bases, with 12 bases sitting between them. The CDR3 DNA sequence: TGTGCCAGCAGCGCTTACGGGGGGAATCAGCCCCAGCATTTT. Encoded protein: CASSAYGGNQPQHF.

This clonotype came up many times. This chain joins TRBV7-6 and TRBJ2-7, with D perhaps given as TRBD1 or TRBD2 (5 bases each). Trimming pared 3 bases from V and 2 bases from J, leaving 11 bases between. Germline V gives CDR1 SGHVS, CDR2 FNYEAQ. The CDR3 contains 14 residues. Here the CDR3 DNA reads TGTGCCAGCAGCTTTCGGGACCGTCCCTACGAGCAGTACTTC. Translated: CASSFRDRPYEQYF.

This clonotype showed up many times. The J gene is TRBJ2-3, the V gene TRBV27, with 10 positions matching TRBD2. Germline V gene sequence: CDR1 MNHEY, CDR2 SMNVEV (reference sequence). The CDR3 contains 16 residues. The J segment lost 0 bases and the V segment lost 3 bases, leaving 3 bases of the junction unmatched. CDR3 loop: CASSLEGLASTDTQYF. Here the CDR3 DNA reads TGTGCCAGCAGTTTGGAGGGACTAGCGAGCACAGATACGCAGTATTTT.